This is a list of T cell receptor beta chains from one sample in a study of glioma-infiltrating T cells. TCRdb redid the calling of the multiplex PCR reads with MiXCR, one entry per CDR3 protein. The repertoire consists of about 190,000 distinct CDR3 sequences, with around 30% occurring once and the leading ten covering around 21%. Sequenced: glioma tissue, nonneoplastic brain tissue, or PBMCs (not recorded which). Receptor source: a human donor with low-grade glioma or glioblastoma, undergoing nonglioma brain surgery, or in good health (not recorded which). Each CDR3 is given with its conserved first and last residue. The order of the fields is D gene, CDR3 length, V gene, J gene, clone size, CDR3 DNA, CDR3 protein. D genes are given only for firm matches. A row's size may be missing; if present it is once, few, many or a size class.

D: -
length: 15
V: TRBV27
J: TRBJ2-1
size: many
DNA: TGTGCCAGCAGTTTGGGGATTAGCTCCTACAATGAGCAGTTCTTC
CDR3: CASSLGISSYNEQFF

D: TRBD1
length: 14
V: TRBV7-9
J: TRBJ1-1
size: few
DNA: TGTGCCAGCAGTCCGGGACAGGAGAACACTGAAGCTTTCTTT
CDR3: CASSPGQENTEAFF

D: -
length: 15
V: TRBV2
J: TRBJ2-5
size: few
DNA: TGTGCCAGCAAGGGCTCTGGCAGAGGCCAAGAGACCCAGTACTTC
CDR3: CASKGSGRGQETQYF

D: -
length: 15
V: TRBV7-2
J: TRBJ1-1
size: many
DNA: TGTGCCAGCAGCTTAGCGCGACACCAGAACACTGAAGCTTTCTTT
CDR3: CASSLARHQNTEAFF

D: TRBD2
length: 15
V: TRBV7-3
J: TRBJ2-2
size: many
DNA: TGTGCCAGCAGCGTCGCGGGAGGCCCCCCCGGGGAGCTGTTTTTT
CDR3: CASSVAGGPPGELFF

D: TRBD2
length: 15
V: TRBV7-9
J: TRBJ2-5
size: many
DNA: TGTGCCAGCAGCTTCGGCGCTAGCGGGACTGGGACCCAGTACTTC
CDR3: CASSFGASGTGTQYF

D: -
length: 16
V: TRBV19
J: TRBJ1-6
size: many
DNA: TGTGCCAGTAAGCCGGGGGGCTTAGGGCTCCATTCACCCCTCCACTTT
CDR3: CASKPGGLGLHSPLHF

D: -
length: 12
V: TRBV2
J: TRBJ2-7
size: many
DNA: TGTGCCAGCAGTTCTAACAACTACGAGCAGTACTTC
CDR3: CASSSNNYEQYF

D: TRBD1
length: 12
V: TRBV20-1
J: TRBJ2-3
size: many
DNA: TGCAGTGCTTCGACAGGGACAGATACGCAGTATTTT
CDR3: CSASTGTDTQYF

D: -
length: 18
V: TRBV7-8
J: TRBJ1-3
size: many
DNA: TGTGCCAGCAGCTCCTTAGCACGGGCAGGGTCGGGAGGAAACACCATATATTTT
CDR3: CASSSLARAGSGGNTIYF

D: -
length: 15
V: TRBV9
J: TRBJ1-2
size: -
DNA: TGTGCCAGCAGCGTAGATGCCAGGGAGACCTATGGCTACACCTTC
CDR3: CASSVDARETYGYTF

D: TRBD1
length: 15
V: TRBV29-1
J: TRBJ2-1
size: few
DNA: TGCAGCGTTGGGCCAGACAGGGGTACCTACAATGAGCAGTTCTTC
CDR3: CSVGPDRGTYNEQFF

D: -
length: 15
V: TRBV5-1
J: TRBJ2-1
size: few
DNA: TGCGCCAGCAGCTTGGCGGGTGAACCCTATCATGAGCAGTTCTTC
CDR3: CASSLAGEPYHEQFF

D: -
length: 15
V: TRBV4-3
J: TRBJ2-7
size: few
DNA: TGCGCCAGCAGCAAAAGGGGCCAGGGACCTCACGAGCAGTACTTC
CDR3: CASSKRGQGPHEQYF

D: -
length: 15
V: TRBV6-1
J: TRBJ2-3
size: -
DNA: TGTGCCAGCAGTGAATTAGCGAGACGCACAGATAAGCAGTATTTT
CDR3: CASSELARRTDKQYF

D: -
length: 16
V: TRBV7-6
J: TRBJ2-1
size: few
DNA: TGTGCCAGCACCCCGCGGGGGGACAGGGCCTACAATGAGCAGTTCTTC
CDR3: CASTPRGDRAYNEQFF

D: TRBD2
length: 13
V: TRBV5-1
J: TRBJ2-3
size: few
DNA: TGCGCCAGAAAAGCGGGAAGCACAGATACGCAGTATTTT
CDR3: CARKAGSTDTQYF

D: -
length: 13
V: TRBV12-3/TRBV12-4
J: TRBJ1-1
size: -
DNA: TGTGCCAGCAGTTTATATGACAGCACTGGAGCTTTCTTT
CDR3: CASSLYDSTGAFF

D: TRBD1
length: 16
V: TRBV5-4
J: TRBJ1-1
size: many
DNA: TGTGCCAGCAGCTTGGGAGGGGGCCTCGATATCACTGAAGCTTTCTTT
CDR3: CASSLGGGLDITEAFF

D: -
length: 16
V: TRBV5-6
J: TRBJ2-2
size: few
DNA: TGTGCCAGCAGCTTGGCTCCTAGCCTGAACACCGGGGAGCTGTTTTTT
CDR3: CASSLAPSLNTGELFF

D: TRBD1
length: 12
V: TRBV6-1
J: TRBJ1-5
size: -
DNA: TGTGCCAGCAGGACAGGGGAAAAGAAAAAGAATTTT
CDR3: CASRTGEKKKNF

D: TRBD1
length: 19
V: TRBV6-1
J: TRBJ2-7
size: many
DNA: TGTGCCAGCAGTGTTTTCGCGGAACGTCGGTGGCAGGGGGTCTACGAGCAGTACTTC
CDR3: CASSVFAERRWQGVYEQYF

D: -
length: 14
V: TRBV18
J: TRBJ2-3
size: many
DNA: TGTGCCAGCTCACCGACGAGTAACACAGATACGCAGTATTTT
CDR3: CASSPTSNTDTQYF

D: -
length: 13
V: TRBV12-3/TRBV12-4
J: TRBJ2-7
size: many
DNA: TGTGCCAGTGGGCGACAGGTCAACTACGAGCAGTACTTC
CDR3: CASGRQVNYEQYF

D: -
length: 13
V: TRBV2
J: TRBJ1-5
size: many
DNA: TGTGCCAGCAGTGTGGGGGGAAACCAGCCCCAGCATTTT
CDR3: CASSVGGNQPQHF

D: TRBD2
length: 15
V: TRBV28
J: TRBJ2-7
size: many
DNA: TGTGCCAGCAGTCCCCGGGGGAGCGGGACCTACGAGCAGTACTTC
CDR3: CASSPRGSGTYEQYF

D: -
length: 16
V: TRBV28
J: TRBJ1-3
size: many
DNA: TGTGCCAGCAGTTTACCCCTCCCCAGCTCTGGAAACACCATATATTTT
CDR3: CASSLPLPSSGNTIYF

D: TRBD2
length: 18
V: TRBV12-3/TRBV12-4
J: TRBJ2-1
size: -
DNA: TGTGCCAGCAGTTTCGGACTCTTTACCGGGACTAGCGGGAATGAGCAGTTCTTC
CDR3: CASSFGLFTGTSGNEQFF

D: -
length: 15
V: TRBV20-1
J: TRBJ1-6
size: many
DNA: TGCAGTGCTAGAACGGAGAGCTCCTATAATTCACCCCTCCACTTT
CDR3: CSARTESSYNSPLHF

D: TRBD1
length: 15
V: TRBV25-1
J: TRBJ1-5
size: -
DNA: TGTGCCAGCAGTATCCCGGGACAGGGCTATCAGCCCCAGCATTTT
CDR3: CASSIPGQGYQPQHF

D: -
length: 13
V: TRBV20-1
J: TRBJ2-1
size: once
DNA: TGCAGTTTCAGGGACATTGTGTTTGGCGAGCAGTTCTTC
CDR3: CSFRDIVFGEQFF

D: TRBD2
length: 18
V: TRBV2
J: TRBJ2-1
size: many
DNA: TGTGCCAGCAGCAAGGAACTAGCGGGAGGGCCTTCTTACAATGAGCAGTTCTTC
CDR3: CASSKELAGGPSYNEQFF

D: -
length: 14
V: TRBV19
J: TRBJ2-3
size: -
DNA: TGTGCCAGCACTCTGATCGGGGGCACAGATACGCAGTATTTT
CDR3: CASTLIGGTDTQYF

D: -
length: 14
V: TRBV28
J: TRBJ1-1
size: many
DNA: TGTGCCAGCAGTTTATGGTCGGAAACCACTGAAGCTTTCTTT
CDR3: CASSLWSETTEAFF

D: -
length: 15
V: TRBV6-4
J: TRBJ2-1
size: -
DNA: TGTGCCAGCAGTGACGGCAGGGAATGGCACAATGAGCAGTTCTTC
CDR3: CASSDGREWHNEQFF

D: TRBD2
length: 15
V: TRBV28
J: TRBJ2-7
size: -
DNA: TGTTCCATCATTTACGGACTAGCGTTATCCTACGAGCAGTACTTC
CDR3: CSIIYGLALSYEQYF

D: -
length: 15
V: TRBV2
J: TRBJ2-5
size: -
DNA: TGTGCCAGCAGTCGGCCTAGCGGAGGGGGAGAGACCCAGTACTTC
CDR3: CASSRPSGGGETQYF

D: TRBD1
length: 13
V: TRBV20-1
J: TRBJ2-7
size: -
DNA: TGCAGTGCCCTTGGACAGGGACACTACGAGCAGTACTTC
CDR3: CSALGQGHYEQYF

D: -
length: 13
V: TRBV5-4
J: TRBJ1-3
size: -
DNA: TGTGCCAGCAACTTAACCCCTGGAAACACCATATATTTT
CDR3: CASNLTPGNTIYF

D: -
length: 16
V: TRBV12-3/TRBV12-4
J: TRBJ1-6
size: many
DNA: TGTGCCAGCAGTTTACGAAAGGGTCCCTATAATTCACCCCTCCACTTT
CDR3: CASSLRKGPYNSPLHF

D: -
length: 13
V: TRBV18
J: TRBJ1-5
size: many
DNA: TGTGCCAGCTCGCCAGGGCCCAATCAGCCCCAGCATTTT
CDR3: CASSPGPNQPQHF